These 11 T cell receptor beta chains share one sample of origin, sequenced in a study of T cell responses to AZD1222 COVID-19 vaccine. Assay used: immunoSEQ multiplex PCR; TCRdb lists only in-frame clones, some missing. This table has more than 90,000 clones, roughly 84% appearing once. This specimen was peripheral blood, taken 28 days after the second AZD1222 dose. The receptor source for this set is an adult who received the AZD1222 COVID-19 vaccine.

CDR3 sequence: CASSLGVDRGGQPQHF. In DNA, the CDR3 is TGTGCCAGCAGCTTAGGAGTAGACAGGGGCGGACAGCCCCAGCATTTT. The V gene is TRBV7-9, the J gene TRBJ1-5; 8 bases match TRBD1. Germline loops: CDR1 SEHNR, CDR2 FQNEAQ (reference sequence). The CDR3 runs 16 residues. Germline trimming cut 1 base from V and 7 bases from J; bases unmatched to any gene: 9.

The CDR3 sequence: CASRPNSRLAGSRDEQYF. The CDR3 bases are TGTGCCAGCAGGCCGAACTCTAGACTAGCGGGAAGTCGCGACGAGCAGTACTTC. The chain uses TRBV28 and TRBJ2-7; 11 bases match TRBD2. The junction had 18 bases not matched to a gene; V was cut back by 6 bases and J by 5 bases. Germline assignment: CDR1 MDHEN and CDR2 SYDVKM. CDR3 length equals 18 residues.

J is TRBJ1-1 and V is TRBV15; TRBD1 matches at 7 bases. Germline V gives CDR1 LNHNV, CDR2 YYDKDF (reference sequence). The CDR3 is made up of 13 amino acids. V lost 4 bases, J lost 3 bases, and 2 bases stayed unmatched. The chain's CDR3 is CATSTQGDTEAFF. The CDR3 region has the DNA TGTGCCACCAGCACCCAGGGGGACACTGAAGCTTTCTTT. The full variable domain, with the rest looked up from reference TRBV15 and TRBJ1-1, is DAMVIQNPRYQVTQFGKPVTLSCSQTLNHNVMYWYQQKSSQAPKLLFHYYDKDFNNEADTPDNFQSRRPNTSFCFLDIRSPGLGDTAMYLCATSTQGDTEAFFGQGTRLTVV.

J is TRBJ2-2 and V is TRBV9, with D perhaps TRBD2 (6 bases). The CDR3 sequence is 16 residues long. V was cut by 0 bases and J by 4 bases, with 13 bases left in between. The germline V gene has CDR1 SGDLS and CDR2 YYNGEE. The CDR3 DNA sequence: TGTGCCAGCAGCGTAGTGTCGGGAGACTTCACCGGGGAGCTGTTTTTT. Translating it yields CASSVVSGDFTGELFF. The full variable domain, rest sourced from reference TRBV9 and TRBJ2-2, is DSGVTQTPKHLITATGQRVTLRCSPRSGDLSVYWYQQSLDQGLQFLIQYYNGEERAKGNILERFSAQQFPDLHSELNLSSLELGDSALYFCASSVVSGDFTGELFFGEGSRLTVL.

This chain uses TRBV14 with TRBJ2-7, with 15 bases matching TRBD2. Germline-derived CDR1 and CDR2 are SGHDN and FVKESK. The CDR3 sequence is 20 residues long. The V gene end was trimmed by 4 bases and the J gene end by 4 bases; junction bases not matched to a gene: 17. The CDR3 coding sequence is TGTGCCAGCAGCCCGAATCCGGGACTAGCGGGGGGAAGAACTTCTTACGAGCAGTACTTC. It yields the protein CASSPNPGLAGGRTSYEQYF.

This clone was seen a handful of times. The gene calls are TRBV7-9 and TRBJ1-2; no firm D call. Germline-derived CDR1 and CDR2 are SEHNR and FQNEAQ (reference sequence). The germline V and J ends were trimmed by 2 bases and 6 bases, with 10 bases remaining between them. The length of the CDR3 is 13 residues. The CDR3 DNA follows: TGTGCCAGCAGCTTAAGGAGTGGGGATGGCTACACCTTC. As protein: CASSLRSGDGYTF.

This clone has only one observation. The V gene is TRBV13, the J gene TRBJ2-7; 7 bases match TRBD2. Per germline, CDR1 PRHDT and CDR2 FYEKMQ (reference sequence). There are 18 residues in the CDR3. After removal of 5 bases from V and 3 bases from J, the junction contained 19 bases not matched to a gene. The CDR3 here is CASSPRPGQRGIFYEQYF. CDR3 coding DNA: TGTGCCAGCAGCCCCCGTCCCGGGCAGCGGGGCATCTTCTACGAGCAGTACTTC.

This clone came up once. V gene TRBV6-5 combines with J gene TRBJ1-1, with D unclear. Looked up from germline, CDR1 is MNHEY and CDR2 is SVGAGI. V dropped 2 bases and J dropped 7 bases, with 8 bases sitting between them. The CDR3 is 12 residues long. The CDR3 DNA sequence: TGTGCCAGCAGTTACGGGCCAGGTGAAGCTTTCTTT. Translated, it gives CASSYGPGEAFF.

This rearrangement joins TRBV28 to TRBJ2-7; D ambiguous. V shed 3 bases and J shed 7 bases, with 7 bases lying between them. The V gene's germline CDR1 is MDHEN and CDR2 SYDVKM. There are 11 residues in the CDR3. In nucleotides, the CDR3 is TGTGCCAGCAGTTTCCGAATGGAGCAGTACTTC. Protein sequence: CASSFRMEQYF.

This chain uses TRBV11-3 with TRBJ2-2; D may be TRBD2 (7 bases). V was cut by 5 bases and J by 5 bases, with 15 bases left in between. The CDR3 spans 15 residues. Germline V gene data show CDR1 as SGHNT and CDR2 as YENEEA. The CDR3 here is CASSVQQGGTGELFF. DNA of the CDR3: TGTGCCAGCAGCGTACAACAGGGAGGGACCGGGGAGCTGTTTTTT.

The chain employs TRBV27 and TRBJ2-1, with D perhaps matching TRBD2 (6 bases). Looked up from germline, CDR1 is MNHEY and CDR2 is SMNVEV (reference sequence). The length of the CDR3 is 13 residues. Trimming shortened V by 5 bases and J by 9 bases, and 14 bases separated the two germline ends. The CDR3 here is CASSRPTSSEQFF. CDR3 coding DNA: TGTGCCAGCAGTCGGCCGACTAGTTCTGAGCAGTTCTTC.